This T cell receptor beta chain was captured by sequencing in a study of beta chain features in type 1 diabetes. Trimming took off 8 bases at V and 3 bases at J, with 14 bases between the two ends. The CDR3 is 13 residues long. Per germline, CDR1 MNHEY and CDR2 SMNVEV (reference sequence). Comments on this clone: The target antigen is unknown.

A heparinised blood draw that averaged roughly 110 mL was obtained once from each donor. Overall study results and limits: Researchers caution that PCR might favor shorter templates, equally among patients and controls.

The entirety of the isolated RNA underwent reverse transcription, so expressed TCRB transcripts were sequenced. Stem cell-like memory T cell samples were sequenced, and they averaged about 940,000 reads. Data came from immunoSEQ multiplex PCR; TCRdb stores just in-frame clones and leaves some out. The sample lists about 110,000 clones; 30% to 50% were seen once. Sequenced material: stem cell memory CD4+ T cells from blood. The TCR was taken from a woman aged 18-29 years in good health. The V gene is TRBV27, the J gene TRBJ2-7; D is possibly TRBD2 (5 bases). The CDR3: CASRSRGIYEQYF. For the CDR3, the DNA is TGTGCCAGCCGCAGCCGAGGGATCTACGAGCAGTACTTC.